This entry lists 22 T cell receptor beta chains sequenced from one sample in a study of T cell repertoires in cytomegalovirus infection. TCRdb ran MiXCR on the reads and lists one entry per CDR3 protein. The table records approximately 730,000 distinct CDR3 sequences, 29% of them present only once. Their specific antigens are unknown. The specimen was cultured CD8+ T cells from PBMCs, collected from culture after CMV antigen stimulation. All receptors come from a human donor in good health (CMV status not recorded). Some clones in this sample may be carry-over from other donors' samples.

The rearrangement uses TRBV7-6 and TRBJ2-1, with 11 bases identical to TRBD1. The V segment lost 1 base and the J segment 4 bases; nucleotides outside the gene matches: 6. The length of the CDR3 is 17 residues. Germline CDR1 and CDR2: SGHVS and FNYEAQ. DNA of the CDR3: TGTGCCAGCAGCTTAGGTGGCGGGGACAGGGGGTACAATGAGCAGTTCTTC. It specifies CASSLGGGDRGYNEQFF.

This chain's CDR3 is CASSELEGIGETQYF. Written as DNA, the CDR3 is TGTGCCAGCAGTGAACTAGAGGGGATCGGAGAGACCCAGTACTTC. V is TRBV6-1 and J is TRBJ2-5; either TRBD1 or TRBD2 may fit D (5 bases each). V dropped 2 bases and J dropped 4 bases, with 14 bases sitting between them. In germline, CDR1 is MNHNS, CDR2 SASEGT. This CDR3 is 15 amino acids long.

This clonotype was seen a handful of times. The chain is built from TRBV20-1 and TRBJ2-5; D remains unclear. The CDR3 length is 15 residues. With 0 bases removed from V and 6 bases from J, the gap between germline ends came to 17 bases. CDR1 and CDR2 (germline): DFQATT, SNEGSKA (reference sequence). DNA for the CDR3: TGCAGTGCTAGAGATCTTCCGGGCCCCGCTCAGACCCAGTACTTC. It is translated as CSARDLPGPAQTQYF.

This clonotype has more than one count but fewer than ten. V gene TRBV18 combines with J gene TRBJ2-2, with D unresolved. The V end was cut by 6 bases, the J end by 6 bases, with 8 bases between. This CDR3 comprises 12 residues. Germline loops: CDR1 KGHSH, CDR2 LQKENI. The CDR3 DNA follows: TGTGCCAGCTCTGGAAGGTCCGGGGAGCTGTTTTTT. It codes for CASSGRSGELFF. The whole variable domain, remainder taken from reference TRBV18 and TRBJ2-2, is NAGVMQNPRHLVRRRGQEARLRCSPMKGHSHVYWYRQLPEEGLKFMVYLQKENIIDESGMPKERFSAEFPKEGPSILRIQQVVRGDSAAYFCASSGRSGELFFGEGSRLTVL.

Ten or more counts support this clonotype. J is TRBJ1-1 and V is TRBV7-8; D possibly corresponds to TRBD1 (5 bases). CDR1 and CDR2 (germline): SGHVS, FQNEAQ. V was pared by 0 bases and J by 0 bases, with 11 bases between. The CDR3 is made up of 16 amino acids. CDR3 residues: CASSLAGQSMNTEAFF. CDR3 in DNA: TGTGCCAGCAGCTTAGCGGGGCAGTCCATGAACACTGAAGCTTTCTTT.

This rearrangement joins TRBV11-2 to TRBJ2-1; weak D call: TRBD2 (6 bases). V was pared by 0 bases and J by 4 bases, with 13 bases between. Per the germline V gene, CDR1 is SGHAT and CDR2 is FQNNGV. CDR3 length equals 16 residues. CDR3 residues: CASSLEWDFVYNEQFF. CDR3 DNA sequence: TGTGCCAGCAGCTTAGAGTGGGACTTCGTATACAATGAGCAGTTCTTC.

In its sample, this clonotype was seen many times. The V and J genes are TRBV7-2 and TRBJ2-1; the D gene is possibly TRBD2 (5 bases). V was shortened by 5 bases and J by 4 bases, with 30 bases between the two germline ends. From germline, CDR1 is SGHTA and CDR2 FQGNSA. The CDR3 spans 20 residues. The CDR3 DNA is TGTGCCAGCAGCAAAGTAGGAGGTAGCGAGCGGCGAGGAACTTACAATGAGCAGTTCTTC. This sequence encodes CASSKVGGSERRGTYNEQFF.

Only a few counts were recorded for this clonotype. The rearrangement links TRBV28 to TRBJ2-3; 10 nucleotides match TRBD2. V shed 4 bases and J 3 bases; nucleotides not matched to a gene: 10. Germline CDR1 MDHEN, CDR2 SYDVKM. The CDR3 contains 17 residues. The CDR3 nucleotides are TGTGCCAGCAGTTCCCCGACCGGGACTAGCGAGACAGATACGCAGTATTTT. Protein sequence: CASSSPTGTSETDTQYF.

The rearrangement joins TRBV2 to TRBJ1-2; D unresolved. The V and J ends lost 8 bases and 2 bases respectively, with 15 bases between them. Germline values: CDR1 SNHLY, CDR2 FYNNEI. CDR3 size: 14 residues. The CDR3 DNA follows: TGTGCCAGCTTTTCCAGGAGGTCAAACTATGGCTACACCTTC. Protein sequence: CASFSRRSNYGYTF.

The chain links TRBV12-3 or TRBV12-4 to TRBJ2-1, with TRBD2 identical over 13 bases. The trim removed 7 bases at V and 9 bases at J, leaving 12 bases unmatched. The CDR3 totals 16 residues. The CDR3 coding sequence is TGTGCCAGCACCTTCGGGACTAGCGGGGCGTCGGCTGAGCAGTTCTTC. Translation gives CASTFGTSGASAEQFF.

The J gene is TRBJ2-1, the V gene TRBV6-2 or TRBV6-3; D unclear. The germline V and J ends were trimmed by 6 bases and 4 bases, with 13 bases remaining between them. Germline V CDR1 and CDR2: MNHEY, SVGEGT. CDR3 length: 14 residues. Here the CDR3 reads CASSSYEDYNEQFF. The CDR3 DNA reads as TGTGCCAGCAGCTCCTATGAGGATTACAATGAGCAGTTCTTC.

The chain links TRBV7-2 to TRBJ2-1; 12 bases agree with TRBD2. With 2 bases clipped from V and 0 bases from J, the junction kept 5 bases outside the gene matches. Germline V gene lookup returns CDR1 SGHTA and CDR2 FQGNSA. The CDR3 contains 18 residues. CDR3: CASSLPGLAGSSYNEQFF. DNA for the CDR3: TGTGCCAGCAGCTTACCCGGACTAGCGGGAAGCTCCTACAATGAGCAGTTCTTC.

The sample holds a few counts of this clonotype. The chain links TRBV7-9 to TRBJ2-1; weak D call: TRBD1 (5 bases). The CDR3 has 12 residues. The V gene lost 4 bases and the J gene lost 7 bases, with 8 bases spanning the gap. Germline CDR1 and CDR2: SEHNR and FQNEAQ (reference sequence). Written as DNA, the CDR3 is TGTGCCAGCAGCTCCAGGGCAAATGAGCAGTTCTTC. Translated, it gives CASSSRANEQFF.

Only a few counts were recorded for this clonotype. The CDR3 sequence: CASSSRLAGGRHEQFF. CDR3 nucleotide sequence: TGTGCCAGCAGTTCCAGACTAGCGGGGGGGCGCCATGAGCAGTTCTTC. The V and J genes are TRBV28 and TRBJ2-1; TRBD2 aligns across 14 bases. The CDR3 extends over 16 amino acids. Germline trimming cut 4 bases from V and 8 bases from J; bases unmatched to any gene: 7. In germline, CDR1 is MDHEN, CDR2 SYDVKM. The full variable domain, rest sourced from reference TRBV28 and TRBJ2-1, is DVKVTQSSRYLVKRTGEKVFLECVQDMDHENMFWYRQDPGLGLRLIYFSYDVKMKEKGDIPEGYSVSREKKERFSLILESASTNQTSMYLCASSSRLAGGRHEQFFGPGTRLTVL.

This clonotype was detected ten times or more. The rearrangement joins TRBV12-5 to TRBJ1-1, with D maybe TRBD1 (5 bases). The V and J ends lost 3 bases and 3 bases respectively, with 26 bases between them. CDR3 length: 19 residues. Germline V CDR1 and CDR2: LGHNT, FRNRAP. CDR3 in DNA: TGTGCTAGTGGTTTCGTTACGGAGGCCCTTTCCAGGGTCGACACTGAAGCTTTCTTT. Its translation is CASGFVTEALSRVDTEAFF.

This clonotype was picked up a small number of times. This chain's CDR3 is CASSFRLGDTEAFF. CDR3 nucleotides: TGCGCCAGCAGCTTTAGGTTGGGGGACACTGAAGCTTTCTTT. This chain joins TRBV4-1 and TRBJ1-1, with D tentatively TRBD1 (5 bases). Trimming took 5 bases from V and 3 from J, leaving 13 bases between them. The CDR3 is 14 residues long. Germline CDR1 reads MGHRA; CDR2 reads YSYEKL.

About this clonotype itself: At one boundary the junction diverges from the germline segment, which might be a read error. The V call is TRBV6-2 or TRBV6-3, the J call TRBJ2-2, with 7 nucleotides matching TRBD2. The germline V gene encodes CDR1 MNHEY and CDR2 SVGEGT. This CDR3 has 13 amino acids. This chain's CDR3 is CASSYPSGGGLFF. The CDR3, as DNA: TGTGCCAGCAGTTACCCCTCGGGCGGGGGGCTGTTTTTT.

In its sample, this clonotype was seen a few times. This chain links TRBV5-6 with TRBJ1-1, with unresolved D. Trimming stripped 2 bases from V and 0 bases from J, with 8 bases between. There are 14 residues in the CDR3. CDR1 is SGHDT and CDR2 is YYEEEE in the germline V gene. The CDR3 protein is CASSFSDVNTEAFF. In DNA form, the CDR3 reads TGTGCCAGCAGCTTTTCAGACGTGAACACTGAAGCTTTCTTT.

This clonotype was picked up many times. The chain joins TRBV7-8 to TRBJ1-1; 8 bases fit TRBD1. CDR1 is SGHVS, CDR2 FQNEAQ, per germline. The CDR3 has 15 residues. V gave up 4 bases and J gave up 4 bases; unmatched junction bases: 8. The CDR3 loop reads CASSSGTGVGTEAFF. The CDR3, as DNA: TGTGCCAGCAGCTCAGGGACAGGCGTGGGCACTGAAGCTTTCTTT.

A word on this clonotype: The junction departs from the called germline gene at one end, perhaps through a read error. The J gene is TRBJ2-3, the V gene TRBV9; 9 bases line up with TRBD1. The CDR3 has 14 amino acids. Looked up from germline, CDR1 is SGDLS and CDR2 is YYNGEE. The chain's CDR3 is CASSAGQGPDTQYF. The CDR3 nucleotides read TGTGCCAGCAGCGCGGGACAGGGACCAGATACGCAGTATTTC.

In this sample, this clonotype turned up a few times. This rearrangement joins TRBV29-1 to TRBJ2-2, with TRBD2 matching over 9 bases. V lost 2 bases, J lost 9 bases, and 7 bases stayed unmatched. This CDR3 has 14 residues. Germline V gives CDR1 SQVTM, CDR2 ANQGSEA. The DNA of the CDR3 is TGCAGCGTTGAATCGGCTAGCGGGGACCGGGAGCTGTTTTTT. Amino acid sequence: CSVESASGDRELFF.

This clonotype was seen just once. The V gene is TRBV7-4, the J gene TRBJ1-1, with a possible D match to TRBD1 (5 bases). The ends were cut back, 11 bases at V and 0 bases at J, with 13 bases in the middle. The CDR3 consists of 13 residues. CDR1 is SGHVT, CDR2 SQSDAQ, per germline. The CDR3 coding sequence is TGTGCCGGGGGGACGGCGATGAACACTGAAGCTTTCTTT. It yields the protein CAGGTAMNTEAFF. Full variable domain (rest looked up from reference TRBV7-4 and TRBJ1-1): GAGVSQSPRYKVAKRGRDVALRCDSISGHVTLYWYRQTLGQGSEVLTYSQSDAQRDKSGRPSGRFSAERPERSVSTLKIQRTEQGDSAVYLCAGGTAMNTEAFFGQGTRLTVV.